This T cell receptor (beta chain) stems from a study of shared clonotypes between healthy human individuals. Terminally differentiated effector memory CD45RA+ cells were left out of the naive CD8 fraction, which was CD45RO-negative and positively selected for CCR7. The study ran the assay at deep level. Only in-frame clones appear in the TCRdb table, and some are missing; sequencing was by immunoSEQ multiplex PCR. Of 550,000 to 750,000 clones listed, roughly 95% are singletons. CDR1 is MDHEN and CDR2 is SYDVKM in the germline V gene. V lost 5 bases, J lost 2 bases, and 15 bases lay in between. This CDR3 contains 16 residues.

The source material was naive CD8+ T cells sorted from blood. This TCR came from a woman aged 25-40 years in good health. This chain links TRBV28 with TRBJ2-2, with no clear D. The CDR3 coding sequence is TGTGCCAGCAGTCCCACCGCCACGGAAAACACCGGGGAGCTGTTTTTT. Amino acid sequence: CASSPTATENTGELFF.